The TCR beta chain under discussion was sequenced for a study of T cells in Graves' hyperthyroidism and ophthalmopathy. In germline, CDR1 is SGDLS, CDR2 YYNGEE. This CDR3 has 17 amino acids. Trimming took off 4 bases at V and 3 bases at J, with 19 bases between the two ends. To note about this clonotype: Antigen unknown.

RNA transcripts were the template for amplifying TCR beta CDR3 regions. The study used the HTBI primer set for a first-round RT-PCR of the TCR CDR3. Each CDR3 protein gets one entry after TCRdb re-called the multiplex PCR reads with MiXCR. The profile shows about 560,000 distinct CDR3 sequences, 14% of them singletons. The authors took PBMCs from 10 ml fresh peripheral blood. Study-wide points: In blood, most of the thyroid clonotypes expanded above 0.001 were also present.

Sample: blood. This TCR derives from a woman between 40 and 50 years old with Graves' hyperthyroidism. This rearrangement joins TRBV9 to TRBJ2-2; either TRBD1 or TRBD2 may fit D (6 bases each). The CDR3 DNA is TGTGCCAGCAGCCCGAGGACAGAACGGAGGGACACCGGGGAGCTGTTTTTT. Amino acids: CASSPRTERRDTGELFF.